This T cell receptor (beta chain) is from a study of OX40 agonist ivuxolimab in advanced cancers. Study at large: Three patients responded partially, comprising one with hepatocellular carcinoma and two with cutaneous melanoma.

Assay used: immunoSEQ multiplex PCR; TCRdb lists only in-frame clones, some missing. The sample lists around 75,000 clones; around nine tenths were seen once. Turning to this clone: The antigen remains undetermined.

People who had autoimmune disease history or systemic immunosuppression were excluded. Overall study findings and caveats: At doses 0.1 to 3.0 mg/kg, CD4+ and CD8+ clones expanded.

Source: CD4+ or CD8+ T cells sorted from blood, taken in a trial of the OX40 agonist ivuxolimab. The receptor was isolated from an adult with an advanced solid tumor such as melanoma, head and neck, liver or kidney cancer.

The CDR3 is CASSPQHPRGEQYF. CDR3 DNA sequence: TGTGCCAGCAGCCCACAACACCCTCGGGGCGAGCAGTACTTC. V and J are TRBV7-2 and TRBJ2-7, with D possibly being TRBD2 (5 bases). The CDR3 consists of 14 residues. Trimming left V 5 bases short and J 6 bases short, with 17 bases between. Germline CDR1 SGHTA, CDR2 FQGNSA.